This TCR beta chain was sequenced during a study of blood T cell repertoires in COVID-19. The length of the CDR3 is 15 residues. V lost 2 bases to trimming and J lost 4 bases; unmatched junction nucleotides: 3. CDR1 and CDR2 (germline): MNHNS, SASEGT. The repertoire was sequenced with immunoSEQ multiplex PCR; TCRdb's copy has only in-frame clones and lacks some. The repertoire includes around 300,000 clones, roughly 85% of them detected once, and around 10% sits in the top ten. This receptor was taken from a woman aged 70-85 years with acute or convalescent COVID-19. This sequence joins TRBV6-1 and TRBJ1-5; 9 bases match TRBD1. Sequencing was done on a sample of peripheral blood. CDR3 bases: TGTGCCAGCAGTGAAACAGGGGGCTGGAATCAGCCCCAGCATTTT. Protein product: CASSETGGWNQPQHF.